These T cell receptor beta chains were read from a single sample in a study of vaccination and CD4 T cells after COVID-19. TCRdb redid the calling of the PCR reads with MiXCR, one entry per CDR3 protein. The table lists 16,000 or so distinct CDR3 sequences, approximately 77% of them singletons. Their recognized antigens are unknown. Sequencing used CD4+ T cells from blood, cultured in vitro, obtained after SARS-CoV-2 vaccination. Source of these receptors: a human donor who received a COVID-19 vaccine. CDR3s include the opening cysteine and the closing phenylalanine or tryptophan. A D gene is named only where the DNA matches it firmly. The listing skips clone size in some rows; elsewhere it reads once, few, many or a size class.

D: NA; J: TRBJ2-7; V: TRBV21-1; size: NA; DNA: TGTGCCAGCAGCAAAGCCACGTATCTCCAGCAGTACTTC; CDR3: CASSKATYLQQYF
D: NA; J: TRBJ1-5; V: TRBV7-9; size: NA; DNA: TGTGCCAGCAGCTTAGACGGGGAGGGCAATCAGCCCCAGCATTTT; CDR3: CASSLDGEGNQPQHF
D: TRBD2; J: TRBJ2-5; V: TRBV14; size: NA; DNA: TGTGCCAGCAGCCAGAAGGGGACTAGGGACACCGAGACCCAGTACTTC; CDR3: CASSQKGTRDTETQYF
D: TRBD2; J: TRBJ2-1; V: TRBV12-3/TRBV12-4; size: NA; DNA: TGTGCCAGCAGCCCTTCTAGCGGGGGGGCCTCTGGTGAGCAGTTCTTC; CDR3: CASSPSSGGASGEQFF
D: TRBD1; J: TRBJ1-5; V: TRBV5-6; size: NA; DNA: TGTGCCAGCAGCTCCCCGGGACAGGGGCCGTTCTATAGCAATCAGCCCCAGCATTTT; CDR3: CASSSPGQGPFYSNQPQHF
D: TRBD1; J: TRBJ1-5; V: TRBV7-3; size: large; DNA: TGTGCCAGCAGCTTATTGGACAGGGGGCATCAGCCCCAGCATTTT; CDR3: CASSLLDRGHQPQHF
D: TRBD2; J: TRBJ2-3; V: TRBV7-8; size: medium-sized; DNA: TGTGCCAGCAGCTTAGTTACGGGGGGGAGCACAGATACGCAGTATTTT; CDR3: CASSLVTGGSTDTQYF
D: NA; J: TRBJ2-4; V: TRBV10-3; size: once; DNA: TGTGCCATCAGTGAGGATCACAAGGAGGTCATTCAGTACTTC; CDR3: CAISEDHKEVIQYF
D: NA; J: TRBJ1-5; V: TRBV30; size: NA; DNA: TGTGCCTGGAGTAGTGGATTCGGACAGCCCCAGCATTTT; CDR3: CAWSSGFGQPQHF
D: TRBD2; J: TRBJ2-1; V: TRBV10-3; size: NA; DNA: TGTGCCATCAGTGCATCCTTAGCGGGGGGGCCCAATGAGCAGTTCTTC; CDR3: CAISASLAGGPNEQFF
D: NA; J: TRBJ1-2; V: TRBV24-1; size: NA; DNA: TGTGCCACCAGTGCTAAAAAGACGGGGGGCTACACCTTC; CDR3: CATSAKKTGGYTF
D: NA; J: TRBJ2-1; V: TRBV24-1; size: NA; DNA: TGTGCCACCAGTGATTTAAAGCAGAGTGAGCAGTTCTTC; CDR3: CATSDLKQSEQFF
D: NA; J: TRBJ1-5; V: TRBV19; size: few; DNA: TGTGCCAGTAGTAGGGGGGCGACCAATCAGCCCCAGCATTTT; CDR3: CASSRGATNQPQHF
D: NA; J: TRBJ2-5; V: TRBV20-1; size: NA; DNA: TGCAGTGCTAGTGGAGGGGGAGAGACCCAGTACTTC; CDR3: CSASGGGETQYF
D: NA; J: TRBJ2-1; V: TRBV20-1; size: NA; DNA: TGCAGTGCTAGAGATCGGGGACATCCGAGCTCCTACAATGAGCAGTTCTTC; CDR3: CSARDRGHPSSYNEQFF
D: NA; J: TRBJ1-3; V: TRBV12-3/TRBV12-4; size: once; DNA: TGTGCCAGCAGTTTACGACTCGGGAATTCTGGAAACACCATATATTTT; CDR3: CASSLRLGNSGNTIYF
D: NA; J: TRBJ2-5; V: TRBV6-1; size: NA; DNA: TGTGCCAGCAATCACAGGGCGACAGAGGAGACCCAGTACTTC; CDR3: CASNHRATEETQYF
D: NA; J: TRBJ1-2; V: TRBV12-5; size: few; DNA: TGTGCTAGTGGTTCGTTAAACTATGGCTACACCTTC; CDR3: CASGSLNYGYTF
D: NA; J: TRBJ1-1; V: TRBV6-4; size: NA; DNA: TGTGCCAGGGGTGGCCGGGTTAGGATGAACACTGAAGCTTTCTTT; CDR3: CARGGRVRMNTEAFF
D: NA; J: TRBJ1-2; V: TRBV12-3/TRBV12-4; size: once; DNA: TGTGCCGGCCAGGGCTTCACGGGGGGCTACACCTTC; CDR3: CAGQGFTGGYTF
D: TRBD2; J: TRBJ2-7; V: TRBV5-4; size: NA; DNA: TGTGCCAGCAGCTTGGGCGCGGGGGACCAGCACGAGCAGTACTTC; CDR3: CASSLGAGDQHEQYF
D: NA; J: TRBJ1-2; V: TRBV19; size: NA; DNA: TGTGCCAGTAGTGGAGCGGCGCGGTGGGACTATGGCTACACCTTC; CDR3: CASSGAARWDYGYTF
D: NA; J: TRBJ1-1; V: TRBV24-1; size: few; DNA: TGTGCCACCAGTGACAGGCGGAACACTGAAGCTTTCTTT; CDR3: CATSDRRNTEAFF
D: NA; J: TRBJ1-5; V: TRBV6-5; size: NA; DNA: TGTGCCAGCAGTTACCAAGGGTTCGATCAGCCCCAGCATTTT; CDR3: CASSYQGFDQPQHF
D: NA; J: TRBJ1-2; V: TRBV29-1; size: NA; DNA: TGCAGCACGACAGAAAACTATGGCTACACCTTC; CDR3: CSTTENYGYTF
D: NA; J: TRBJ2-7; V: TRBV10-3; size: NA; DNA: TGTGCCATCAATGACGAGGGATACGAGCAGTACTTC; CDR3: CAINDEGYEQYF
D: NA; J: TRBJ2-7; V: TRBV6-1; size: NA; DNA: TGTGCCAGCAGTGGCGAGGTAACAGGAGGGCTCGGGTACGAGCAGTACTTC; CDR3: CASSGEVTGGLGYEQYF
D: NA; J: TRBJ1-5; V: TRBV20-1; size: medium-sized; DNA: TGCAGTGCTAGAGATGGGAAGAGGGACAATCAGCCCCAGCATTTT; CDR3: CSARDGKRDNQPQHF
D: NA; J: TRBJ2-2; V: TRBV6-1; size: NA; DNA: TGTGCCAGCAGTACCCGGACAGCTTCGAACACCGGGGAGCTGTTTTTT; CDR3: CASSTRTASNTGELFF
D: TRBD1; J: TRBJ1-1; V: TRBV20-1; size: NA; DNA: TGCAGTGCTAGAGGGACAGGGGACACTGAAGCTTTCTTT; CDR3: CSARGTGDTEAFF
D: NA; J: TRBJ2-7; V: TRBV2; size: NA; DNA: TGTGCCAGCAGTGAAGGGAGGGGGCCCCCTTCCGAGCAGTACTTC; CDR3: CASSEGRGPPSEQYF
D: NA; J: TRBJ2-5; V: TRBV10-3; size: NA; DNA: TGTGCCATCAGTGAGTCAGACGGGGTGGCGACCCAGTACTTC; CDR3: CAISESDGVATQYF
D: NA; J: TRBJ2-7; V: TRBV6-5; size: NA; DNA: TGTGCCAGCAGTTTTGGCAGACTCTACGAGCAGTACTTC; CDR3: CASSFGRLYEQYF
D: TRBD1; J: TRBJ1-5; V: TRBV3-1; size: NA; DNA: TGTGCCAGCAGCTCAGGGACAGGGGGCAATCAGCCCCAGCATTTT; CDR3: CASSSGTGGNQPQHF
D: NA; J: TRBJ1-2; V: TRBV29-1; size: NA; DNA: TGCAGCGCAAGTTATCTTTCCTATGGCTACACCTTC; CDR3: CSASYLSYGYTF
D: TRBD1; J: TRBJ2-3; V: TRBV2; size: NA; DNA: TGTGCCAGCAGTGTTACAGGGGACAGCACAGATACGCAGTATTTT; CDR3: CASSVTGDSTDTQYF
D: TRBD2; J: TRBJ2-7; V: TRBV20-1; size: once; DNA: TGCAGTGCTCGACTAGCGGGGGCTCCCAGCCCGGCTTCCTACGAGCAGTACTTC; CDR3: CSARLAGAPSPASYEQYF
D: NA; J: TRBJ2-7; V: TRBV2; size: NA; DNA: TGTGCCAGCAGTTGGGGAACCCTAGCCTCCTACGAGCAGTACTTC; CDR3: CASSWGTLASYEQYF
D: NA; J: TRBJ1-5; V: TRBV7-8; size: NA; DNA: TGTGCCAGCAGCTTAGTTGGCAATCAGCCCCAGCATTTT; CDR3: CASSLVGNQPQHF
D: NA; J: TRBJ2-7; V: TRBV20-1; size: NA; DNA: TGCAGTGCTAGAGGCCTGAGGCAGGGTGAGTTCCACGAGCAGTACTTC; CDR3: CSARGLRQGEFHEQYF
D: NA; J: TRBJ2-5; V: TRBV7-8; size: NA; DNA: TGTGCCAGCAGCTTTGGGTCCAGGGGGGGACAAGAGACCCAGTACTTC; CDR3: CASSFGSRGGQETQYF
D: TRBD1; J: TRBJ1-1; V: TRBV10-3; size: NA; DNA: TGTGCCATCAGTGAGCGGGACAGGGGATCTGAAGCTTTCTTT; CDR3: CAISERDRGSEAFF